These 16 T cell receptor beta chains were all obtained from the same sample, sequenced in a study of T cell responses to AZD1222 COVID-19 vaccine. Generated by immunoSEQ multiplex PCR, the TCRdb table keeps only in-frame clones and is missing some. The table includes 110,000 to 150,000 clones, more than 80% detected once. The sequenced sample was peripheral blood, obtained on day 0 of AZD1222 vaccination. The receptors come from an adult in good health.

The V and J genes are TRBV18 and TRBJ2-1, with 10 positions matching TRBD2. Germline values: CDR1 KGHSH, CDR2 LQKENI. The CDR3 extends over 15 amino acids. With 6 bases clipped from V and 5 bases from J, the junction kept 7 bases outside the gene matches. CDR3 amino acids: CASSPGTSVNNEQFF. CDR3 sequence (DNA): TGTGCCAGCTCGCCAGGGACTAGCGTTAACAATGAGCAGTTCTTC.

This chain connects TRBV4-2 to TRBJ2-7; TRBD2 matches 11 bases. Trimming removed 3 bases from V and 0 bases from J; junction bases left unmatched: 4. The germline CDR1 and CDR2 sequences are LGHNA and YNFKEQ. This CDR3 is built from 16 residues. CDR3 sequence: CASSHPTSGNSYEQYF. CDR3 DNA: TGTGCCAGCAGCCACCCGACTAGCGGGAACTCCTACGAGCAGTACTTC.

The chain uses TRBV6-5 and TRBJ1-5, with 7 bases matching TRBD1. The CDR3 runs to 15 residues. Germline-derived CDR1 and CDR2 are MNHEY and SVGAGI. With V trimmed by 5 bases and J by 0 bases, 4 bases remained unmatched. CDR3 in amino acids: CASSRGQYSNQPQHF. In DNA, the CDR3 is TGTGCCAGCAGTAGGGGACAGTATAGCAATCAGCCCCAGCATTTT.

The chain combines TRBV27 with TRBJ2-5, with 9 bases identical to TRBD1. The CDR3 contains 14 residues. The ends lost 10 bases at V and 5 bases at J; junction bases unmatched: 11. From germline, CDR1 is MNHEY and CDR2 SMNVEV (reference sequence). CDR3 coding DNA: TGTGCCATAGGGGGACAGGGAGGTCGTGAGACCCAGTACTTC. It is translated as CAIGGQGGRETQYF.

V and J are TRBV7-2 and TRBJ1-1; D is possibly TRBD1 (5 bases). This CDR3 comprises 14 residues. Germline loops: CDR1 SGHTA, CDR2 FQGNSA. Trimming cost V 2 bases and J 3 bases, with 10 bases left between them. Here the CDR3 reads CASSLWQGDTEAFF. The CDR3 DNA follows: TGTGCCAGCAGCTTATGGCAGGGCGACACTGAAGCTTTCTTT.

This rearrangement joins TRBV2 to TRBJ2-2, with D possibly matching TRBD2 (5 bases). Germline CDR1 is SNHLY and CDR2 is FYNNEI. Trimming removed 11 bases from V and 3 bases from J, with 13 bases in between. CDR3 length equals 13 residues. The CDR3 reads CACRGEYTGELFF. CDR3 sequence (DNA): TGTGCCTGCCGGGGAGAATACACCGGGGAGCTGTTTTTT.

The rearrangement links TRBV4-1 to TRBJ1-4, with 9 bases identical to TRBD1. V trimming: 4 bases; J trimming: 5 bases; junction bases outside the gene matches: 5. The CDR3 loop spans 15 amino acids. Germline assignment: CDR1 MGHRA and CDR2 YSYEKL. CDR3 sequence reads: CASSRLTGGNEKLFF. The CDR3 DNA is TGCGCCAGCAGCCGCTTAACAGGGGGCAATGAAAAACTGTTTTTT.

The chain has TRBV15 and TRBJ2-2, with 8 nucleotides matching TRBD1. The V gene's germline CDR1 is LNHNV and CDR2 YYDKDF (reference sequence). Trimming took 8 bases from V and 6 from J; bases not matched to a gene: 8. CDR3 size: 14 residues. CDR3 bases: TGTGCCACCCAGGACAGGGATTCCTCCGGGGAGCTGTTTTTT. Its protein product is CATQDRDSSGELFF.

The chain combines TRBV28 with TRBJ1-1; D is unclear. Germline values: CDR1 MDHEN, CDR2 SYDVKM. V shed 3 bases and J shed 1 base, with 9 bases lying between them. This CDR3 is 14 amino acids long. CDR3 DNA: TGTGCCAGCAGTTTCCGCAGAACGAACACTGAAGCTTTCTTT. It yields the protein CASSFRRTNTEAFF.

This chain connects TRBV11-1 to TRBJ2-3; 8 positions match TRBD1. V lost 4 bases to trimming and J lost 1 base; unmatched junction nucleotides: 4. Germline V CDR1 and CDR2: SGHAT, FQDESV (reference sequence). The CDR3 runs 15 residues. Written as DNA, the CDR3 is TGTGCCAGCAGCTCGACAGGGGCCCGCACAGATACGCAGTATTTT. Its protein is CASSSTGARTDTQYF.

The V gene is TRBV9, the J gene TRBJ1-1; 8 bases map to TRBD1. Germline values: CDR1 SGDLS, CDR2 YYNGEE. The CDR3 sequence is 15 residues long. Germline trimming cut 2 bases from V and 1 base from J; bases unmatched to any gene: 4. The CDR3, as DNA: TGTGCCAGCAGCGTTGGTGGACAGGGGAACACTGAAGCTTTCTTT. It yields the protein CASSVGGQGNTEAFF.

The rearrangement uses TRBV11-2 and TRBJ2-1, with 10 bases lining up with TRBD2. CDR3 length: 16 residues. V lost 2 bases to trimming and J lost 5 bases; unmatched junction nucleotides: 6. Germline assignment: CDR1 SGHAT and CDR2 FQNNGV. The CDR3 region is CASSLRSSGGDNEQFF. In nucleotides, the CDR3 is TGTGCCAGCAGCTTAAGGTCCAGCGGGGGGGACAATGAGCAGTTCTTC. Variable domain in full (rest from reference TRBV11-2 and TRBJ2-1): EAGVAQSPRYKIIEKRQSVAFWCNPISGHATLYWYQQILGQGPKLLIQFQNNGVVDDSQLPKDRFSAERLKGVDSTLKIQPAKLEDSAVYLCASSLRSSGGDNEQFFGPGTRLTVL.

The CDR3, as DNA: TGTGCCAGCAGCTTAGCTTCTTCTCGGGACGGCCGGACCTATGGCTACACCTTC. This gives the protein CASSLASSRDGRTYGYTF. The chain uses TRBV7-9 and TRBJ1-2; D is perhaps TRBD1 (5 bases). Trimming took 0 bases from V and 4 from J, leaving 21 bases between them. CDR3 length equals 18 residues. Germline assignment: CDR1 SEHNR and CDR2 FQNEAQ (reference sequence).

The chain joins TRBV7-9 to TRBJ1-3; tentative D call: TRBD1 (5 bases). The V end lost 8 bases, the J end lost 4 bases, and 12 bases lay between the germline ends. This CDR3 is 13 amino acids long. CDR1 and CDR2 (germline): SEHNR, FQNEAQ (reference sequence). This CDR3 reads CASARGVGNTIYF. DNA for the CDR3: TGTGCCAGCGCGCGGGGGGTCGGAAACACCATATATTTT.

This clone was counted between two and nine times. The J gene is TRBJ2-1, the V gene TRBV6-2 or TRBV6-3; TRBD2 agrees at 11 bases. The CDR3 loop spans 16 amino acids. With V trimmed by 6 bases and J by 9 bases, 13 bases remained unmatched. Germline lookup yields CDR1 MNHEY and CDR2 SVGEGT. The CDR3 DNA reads TGTGCCAGCAGCTCAATTGTAGCGGGGGGGCTTAGTGAGCAGTTCTTC. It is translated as CASSSIVAGGLSEQFF.

The CDR3 nucleotides are TGTGCCAGTAGTGCACTAGCGGGAGAGGGCCATGAGCAGTTCTTC. Translated: CASSALAGEGHEQFF. This sequence joins TRBV19 and TRBJ2-1; 11 nucleotides agree with TRBD2. V dropped 5 bases and J dropped 8; count of bases not matched to a gene: 8. This CDR3 is built from 15 residues. Germline lookup yields CDR1 LNHDA and CDR2 SQIVND (reference sequence).